A single sample is the source of the 25 T cell receptor beta chains below, sequenced in a study of cytomegalovirus exposure and HLA in healthy donors. Primers for the PCR totalled 60 Vbeta and 13 Jbeta. The repertoire was sequenced with immunoSEQ multiplex PCR; TCRdb's copy has only in-frame clones and lacks some. The data hold about 190,000 clones, with around 87% observed a single time. The sequencing sample was made of PBMCs. The receptor set was obtained from a man aged 25 to 40 in good health and CMV-seronegative.

The chain joins TRBV21-1 to TRBJ1-1; TRBD1 reflects the table's D call only, with no check against the DNA. TRBV21-1 is a documented pseudogene. This CDR3 has 18 residues. The DNA of the CDR3 is TGTGCCAGCAGCAAAGGGCCCAGGGGTTGGGTAGAGAACACTGAAGCTTTCTTT. It specifies CASSKGPRGWVENTEAFF.

This sequence joins TRBV6-5 and TRBJ2-7; 7 nucleotides agree with TRBD1. Germline CDR1 MNHEY, CDR2 SVGAGI. Germline trimming cut 0 bases from V and 2 bases from J; bases unmatched to any gene: 4. The CDR3 sequence is 15 residues long. CDR3 region: CASSYSRQGTYEQYF. The DNA of the CDR3 is TGTGCCAGCAGTTACTCCCGACAGGGAACCTACGAGCAGTACTTC.

The chain combines TRBV15 with TRBJ2-7; maybe TRBD2 (6 bases). This CDR3 comprises 12 residues. V lost 3 bases to trimming and J lost 4 bases, with 7 bases between them. Per the germline V gene, CDR1 is LNHNV and CDR2 is YYDKDF (reference sequence). Here the CDR3 reads CATSRGGYEQYF. CDR3 coding DNA: TGTGCCACCAGCAGGGGGGGTTACGAGCAGTACTTC.

In its sample, this clone was seen once. The rearrangement links TRBV19 to TRBJ1-3; D possibly corresponds to TRBD1 (6 bases). With 3 bases removed from V and 0 bases from J, the gap between germline ends came to 9 bases. Germline V gene sequence: CDR1 LNHDA, CDR2 SQIVND (reference sequence). The CDR3 covers 15 residues. The CDR3 region is CASSIGQLSGNTIYF. The DNA of the CDR3 is TGTGCCAGTAGTATCGGACAGCTCTCTGGAAACACCATATATTTT. The full variable domain, completed using reference TRBV19 and TRBJ1-3, is DGGITQSPKYLFRKEGQNVTLSCEQNLNHDAMYWYRQDPGQGLRLIYYSQIVNDFQKGDIAEGYSVSREKKESFPLTVTSAQKNPTAFYLCASSIGQLSGNTIYFGEGSWLTVV.

This chain uses TRBV7-8 with TRBJ1-2, with 9 bases aligning to TRBD1. Germline V gene data show CDR1 as SGHVS and CDR2 as FQNEAQ. The V gene end was trimmed by 5 bases and the J gene end by 4 bases; junction bases not matched to a gene: 20. There are 19 residues in the CDR3. In nucleotides, the CDR3 is TGTGCCAGCAGCCCACCTAGGGGGACAGGGCATGTTCGGGGCTATGGCTACACCTTC. It codes for CASSPPRGTGHVRGYGYTF.

The V gene is TRBV5-1, the J gene TRBJ1-2, with 7 bases aligning to TRBD1. Germline CDR1 is SGHRS and CDR2 is YFSETQ. J lost 5 bases, V lost 7 bases, and 14 bases had no gene match. The CDR3 is 15 residues long. The CDR3 here is CASFGTVGKGYGYTF. For the CDR3, the DNA is TGCGCCAGCTTCGGGACAGTCGGAAAGGGGTATGGCTACACCTTC.

V is TRBV2 and J is TRBJ2-3, with TRBD2 matching 7 bases. V lost 4 bases to trimming and J lost 2 bases; unmatched junction nucleotides: 6. The CDR3 consists of 15 residues. The V gene's germline CDR1 is SNHLY and CDR2 FYNNEI. CDR3: CASSVTSPATDTQYF. DNA of the CDR3: TGTGCCAGCAGTGTGACTAGCCCGGCCACAGATACGCAGTATTTT.

V and J are TRBV6-5 and TRBJ1-1; 9 bases line up with TRBD1. Trimming removed 4 bases from V and 6 bases from J; junction bases left unmatched: 9. The CDR3 runs 15 residues. CDR1 and CDR2 from the germline V gene are MNHEY and SVGAGI. In DNA, the CDR3 is TGTGCCAGCAGTTCGGACAGGGGATCCCCTTCTGAAGCTTTCTTT. This sequence encodes CASSSDRGSPSEAFF.

This clone was counted only a few times. V gene TRBV18 combines with J gene TRBJ2-3, with a weak D call TRBD1 (6 bases). V was shortened by 0 bases and J by 6 bases, with 13 bases between the two germline ends. In germline, CDR1 is KGHSH, CDR2 LQKENI. CDR3 length equals 15 residues. Written as DNA, the CDR3 is TGTGCCAGCTCACCACCGGCAGGGGTTGGTGATACGCAGTATTTT. The encoded protein is CASSPPAGVGDTQYF.

V is TRBV7-2 and J is TRBJ1-1, with D perhaps TRBD1 (5 bases). V lost 2 bases to trimming and J lost 5 bases, with 24 bases between them. CDR3 size: 18 residues. The V gene's germline CDR1 is SGHTA and CDR2 FQGNSA. CDR3 protein: CASSLTFRQGGRGTEAFF. CDR3 DNA sequence: TGTGCCAGCAGCTTAACGTTCAGGCAGGGTGGCCGTGGAACTGAAGCTTTCTTT.

This sequence joins TRBV28 and TRBJ2-7, with TRBD1 as a possible D gene (6 bases). The CDR3 is 15 residues long. V dropped 7 bases and J dropped 0 bases, with 16 bases sitting between them. Per the germline V gene, CDR1 is MDHEN and CDR2 is SYDVKM. The CDR3 spells CASTSRGLSSYEQYF. CDR3 nucleotide sequence: TGTGCCAGCACTAGCAGGGGCCTTAGCTCCTACGAGCAGTACTTC. Based on the CDR3 plus reference TRBV28 and TRBJ2-7, the full variable domain is DVKVTQSSRYLVKRTGEKVFLECVQDMDHENMFWYRQDPGLGLRLIYFSYDVKMKEKGDIPEGYSVSREKKERFSLILESASTNQTSMYLCASTSRGLSSYEQYFGPGTRLTVT.

The rearrangement joins TRBV27 to TRBJ1-1, with 7 bases identical to TRBD1. The length of the CDR3 is 15 residues. Per germline, CDR1 MNHEY and CDR2 SMNVEV (reference sequence). J lost 0 bases, V lost 5 bases, and 6 bases had no gene match. CDR3 in amino acids: CASSRPGQLNTEAFF. The CDR3 bases are TGTGCCAGCAGTAGACCGGGACAGTTGAACACTGAAGCTTTCTTT.

This chain links TRBV6-1 with TRBJ2-1; tentatively, D is TRBD1 (6 bases). V was clipped by 4 bases and J by 4 bases, with 11 bases between them. The CDR3 totals 14 residues. Germline lookup yields CDR1 MNHNS and CDR2 SASEGT. The CDR3 reads CASSANGQYNEQFF. The DNA for the CDR3 is TGTGCCAGCAGTGCAAATGGACAGTACAATGAGCAGTTCTTC.

The CDR3 nucleotides read TGTGCCAGCAGCGTAGGGGGAGGACGAGAAGCTTTCTTT. Translation: CASSVGGGREAFF. The chain combines TRBV9 with TRBJ1-1; D unclear. V was clipped by 0 bases and J by 8 bases, with 11 bases between them. The CDR3 is 13 residues long. CDR1 is SGDLS and CDR2 is YYNGEE in the germline V gene.

This chain uses TRBV6-5 with TRBJ1-2; 8 bases match TRBD1. Per germline, CDR1 MNHEY and CDR2 SVGAGI. The CDR3 is 12 residues long. After removal of 6 bases from V and 8 bases from J, the junction contained 5 bases not matched to a gene. CDR3 bases: TGTGCCAGCAGAAAACAGGGGGACGGCTACACCTTC. Residues: CASRKQGDGYTF.

The chain joins TRBV2 to TRBJ2-1, with 14 positions matching TRBD2. Germline CDR1 reads SNHLY; CDR2 reads FYNNEI. The CDR3 runs to 16 residues. Unmatched junction bases numbered 5, after V lost 9 bases and J lost 1 base. This chain's CDR3 is CARTSGRAGSYNEQFF. The DNA for the CDR3 is TGTGCCAGGACTAGCGGGAGGGCCGGGTCCTACAATGAGCAGTTCTTC.

V gene TRBV21-1 combines with J gene TRBJ2-5; the table assigns TRBD2, which was not confirmed against the DNA. TRBV21-1 is a pseudogene segment. This CDR3 region has 11 residues. CDR3 sequence reads: CASSPGGTQYF. DNA of the CDR3: TGTGCCAGCAGTCCGGGAGGGACCCAGTACTTC.

The genes are TRBV11-2 and TRBJ2-7; the D gene is possibly TRBD1 (6 bases). The CDR3 sequence is 14 residues long. V lost 3 bases to trimming and J lost 4 bases, with 13 bases between them. Germline V gene lookup returns CDR1 SGHAT and CDR2 FQNNGV. The chain's CDR3 is CASSLSQGGYEQYF. The CDR3 coding sequence is TGTGCCAGCAGCTTGTCACAGGGTGGTTACGAGCAGTACTTC.

In its sample, this clone was seen once. CDR3 sequence (DNA): TGTGCCAGCAGTTTATTGTCAGGGGGAAGGGGAAGGCCCCAGCATTTT. This sequence encodes CASSLLSGGRGRPQHF. This chain connects TRBV28 to TRBJ1-5; 7 bases map to TRBD1. The CDR3 is 16 amino acids. Germline V gene lookup returns CDR1 MDHEN and CDR2 SYDVKM. Trimming cost V 1 base and J 9 bases; bases outside gene matches: 12.

CDR3 protein: CASSLATVWYGYTF. In DNA form, the CDR3 reads TGTGCCAGCAGCTTAGCGACAGTATGGTATGGCTACACCTTC. The chain has TRBV7-9 and TRBJ1-2; D may be TRBD1 (5 bases). Germline V gene data show CDR1 as SEHNR and CDR2 as FQNEAQ (reference sequence). The CDR3 consists of 14 residues. Trimming left V 0 bases short and J 5 bases short, with 10 bases between.

This chain links TRBV6-1 with TRBJ2-1; D remains unclear. Per germline, CDR1 MNHNS and CDR2 SASEGT. Trimming took 7 bases from V and 5 from J, leaving 18 bases between them. The CDR3 sequence is 15 residues long. Here the CDR3 DNA reads TGTGCCAGCACCACAAAGAGGAACGTCAACAATGAGCAGTTCTTC. It translates to CASTTKRNVNNEQFF.

This clone was counted a single time. The V call is TRBV11-2, the J call TRBJ2-1; D is perhaps TRBD2 (6 bases). Germline CDR1 is SGHAT and CDR2 is FQNNGV. This CDR3 spans 16 amino acids. Trimming left V 5 bases short and J 2 bases short, with 16 bases between. The CDR3 DNA follows: TGTGCCAGCAGCCCCCGGGGCGGGGTTACCTACAATGAGCAGTTCTTC. This gives the protein CASSPRGGVTYNEQFF.

This chain links TRBV29-1 with TRBJ2-5; D is unresolved. The CDR3 is 11 residues long. Germline V gene data show CDR1 as SQVTM and CDR2 as ANQGSEA. V lost 4 bases and J lost 4, with 7 bases in between. CDR3 nucleotide sequence: TGCAGCGTTGCAGTTGGAGAGACCCAGTACTTC. Translating gives CSVAVGETQYF.

The J gene is TRBJ2-7, the V gene TRBV19; possible D gene TRBD2, 6 bases. Trimming cost V 5 bases and J 0 bases, with 14 bases left between them. The germline gives CDR1 LNHDA, CDR2 SQIVND (reference sequence). The CDR3 extends over 15 amino acids. The CDR3 loop reads CASSPKRASSYEQYF. The CDR3 DNA reads as TGTGCCAGTAGTCCAAAGCGGGCTAGCTCCTACGAGCAGTACTTC.

The genes are TRBV28 and TRBJ2-7, with 11 bases identical to TRBD1. Per the germline V gene, CDR1 is MDHEN and CDR2 is SYDVKM. This CDR3 is built from 16 residues. Trimming removed 4 bases from V and 6 bases from J; junction bases left unmatched: 11. CDR3 DNA sequence: TGTGCCAGCAGTTCGTACGACGGGACAGGGGGTCTCGAGCAGTACTTC. Its translation: CASSSYDGTGGLEQYF.